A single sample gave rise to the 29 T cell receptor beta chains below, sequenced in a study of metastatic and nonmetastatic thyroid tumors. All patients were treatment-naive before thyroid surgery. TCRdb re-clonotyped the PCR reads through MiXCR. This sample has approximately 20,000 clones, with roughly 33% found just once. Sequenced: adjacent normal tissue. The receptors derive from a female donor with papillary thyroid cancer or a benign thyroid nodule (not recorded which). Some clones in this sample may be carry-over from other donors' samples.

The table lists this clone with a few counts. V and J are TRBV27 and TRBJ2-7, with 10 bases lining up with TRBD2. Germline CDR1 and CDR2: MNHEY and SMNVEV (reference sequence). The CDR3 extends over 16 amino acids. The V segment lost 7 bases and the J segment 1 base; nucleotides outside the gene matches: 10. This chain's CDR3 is CASIDTGTSASYEQYF. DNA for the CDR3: TGTGCCAGCATCGACACCGGGACTAGCGCATCCTACGAGCAGTACTTC.

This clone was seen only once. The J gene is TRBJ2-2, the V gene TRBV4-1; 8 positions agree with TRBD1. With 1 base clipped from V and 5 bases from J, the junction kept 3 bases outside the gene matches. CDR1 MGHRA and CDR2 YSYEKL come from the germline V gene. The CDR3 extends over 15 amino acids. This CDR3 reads CASSQVTGETGELFF. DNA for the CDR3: TGCGCCAGCAGCCAAGTGACAGGGGAAACCGGGGAGCTGTTTTTT.

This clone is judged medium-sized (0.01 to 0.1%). The DNA for the CDR3 is TGCGCCAGCAGCTTGGACGTAGGGGGATACAATGAGCAGTTCTTC. The encoded protein is CASSLDVGGYNEQFF. The genes are TRBV5-1 and TRBJ2-1; D might be TRBD1 (6 bases). This CDR3 contains 15 residues. Germline assignment: CDR1 SGHRS and CDR2 YFSETQ. Trimming left V 0 bases short and J 4 bases short, with 11 bases between.

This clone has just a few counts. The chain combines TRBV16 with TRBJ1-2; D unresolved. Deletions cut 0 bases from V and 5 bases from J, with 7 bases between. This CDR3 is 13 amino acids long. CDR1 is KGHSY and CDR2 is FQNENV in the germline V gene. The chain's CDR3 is CASSQSGIYGYTF. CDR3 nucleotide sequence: TGTGCCAGCAGCCAATCAGGGATTTATGGCTACACCTTC.

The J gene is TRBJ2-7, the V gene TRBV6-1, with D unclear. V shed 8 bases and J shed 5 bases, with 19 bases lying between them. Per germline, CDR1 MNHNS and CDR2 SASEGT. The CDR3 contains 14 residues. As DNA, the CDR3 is TGTGCCAGCTGTAGGGCTGGACCTTCCAACGAGCAGTACTTC. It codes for CASCRAGPSNEQYF.

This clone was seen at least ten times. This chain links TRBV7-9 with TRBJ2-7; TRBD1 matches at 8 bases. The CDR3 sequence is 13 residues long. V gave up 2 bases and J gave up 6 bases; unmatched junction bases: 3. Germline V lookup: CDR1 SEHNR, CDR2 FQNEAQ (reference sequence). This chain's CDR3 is CASSLQGAREQYF. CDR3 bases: TGTGCCAGCAGCTTACAGGGGGCGCGCGAGCAGTACTTC. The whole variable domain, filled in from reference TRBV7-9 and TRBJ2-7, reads DTGVSQNPRHKITKRGQNVTFRCDPISEHNRLYWYRQTLGQGPEFLTYFQNEAQLEKSRLLSDRFSAERPKGSFSTLEIQRTEQGDSAMYLCASSLQGAREQYFGPGTRLTVT.

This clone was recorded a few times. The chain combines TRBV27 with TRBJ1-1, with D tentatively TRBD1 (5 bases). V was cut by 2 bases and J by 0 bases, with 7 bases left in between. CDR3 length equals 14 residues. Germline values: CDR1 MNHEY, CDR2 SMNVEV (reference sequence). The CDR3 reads CASSLEGVNTEAFF. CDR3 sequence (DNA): TGTGCCAGCAGTTTAGAAGGGGTGAACACTGAAGCTTTCTTT.

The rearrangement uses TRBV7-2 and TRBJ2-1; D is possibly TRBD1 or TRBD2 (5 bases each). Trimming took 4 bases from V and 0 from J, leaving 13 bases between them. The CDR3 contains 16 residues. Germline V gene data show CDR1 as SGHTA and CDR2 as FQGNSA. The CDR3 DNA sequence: TGTGCCAGCAGCTCTCTAGGGGAGTCCTCCTACAATGAGCAGTTCTTC. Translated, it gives CASSSLGESSYNEQFF.

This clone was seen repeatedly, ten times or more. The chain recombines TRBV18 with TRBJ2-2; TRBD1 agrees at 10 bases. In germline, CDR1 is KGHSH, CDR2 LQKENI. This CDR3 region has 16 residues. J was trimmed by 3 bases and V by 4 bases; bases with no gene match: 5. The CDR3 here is CASSLRTGGDTGELFF. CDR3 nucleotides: TGTGCCAGCTCACTCCGGACAGGGGGTGACACCGGGGAGCTGTTTTTT.

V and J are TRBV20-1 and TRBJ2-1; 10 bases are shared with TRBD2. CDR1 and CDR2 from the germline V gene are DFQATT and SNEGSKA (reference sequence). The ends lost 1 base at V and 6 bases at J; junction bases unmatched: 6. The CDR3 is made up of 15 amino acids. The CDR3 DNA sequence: TGCAGTGCTAGAGGACTAGCGGGCCCCGCCAATGAGCAGTTCTTC. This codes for CSARGLAGPANEQFF.

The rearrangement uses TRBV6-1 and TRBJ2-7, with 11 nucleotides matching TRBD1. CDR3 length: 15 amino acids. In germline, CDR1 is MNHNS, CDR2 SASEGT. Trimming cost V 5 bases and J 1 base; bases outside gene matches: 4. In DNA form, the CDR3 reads TGTGCCAGCAGTTCCCGGGACAGGGGGTCCTACGAGCAGTACTTC. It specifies CASSSRDRGSYEQYF.

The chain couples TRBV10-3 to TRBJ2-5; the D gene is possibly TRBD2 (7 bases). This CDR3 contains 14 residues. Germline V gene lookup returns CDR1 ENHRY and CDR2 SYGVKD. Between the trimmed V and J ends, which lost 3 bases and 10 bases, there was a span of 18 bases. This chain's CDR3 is CAISDRGGVKGQYF. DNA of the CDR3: TGTGCCATCAGTGATAGGGGGGGCGTTAAAGGCCAGTACTTC.

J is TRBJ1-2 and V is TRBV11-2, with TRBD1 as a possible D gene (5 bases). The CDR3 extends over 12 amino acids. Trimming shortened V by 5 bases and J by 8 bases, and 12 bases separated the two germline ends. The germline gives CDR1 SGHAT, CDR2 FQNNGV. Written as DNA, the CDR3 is TGTGCCAGCAGCCAGGGAGAGGCGGGCTACACCTTC. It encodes CASSQGEAGYTF.

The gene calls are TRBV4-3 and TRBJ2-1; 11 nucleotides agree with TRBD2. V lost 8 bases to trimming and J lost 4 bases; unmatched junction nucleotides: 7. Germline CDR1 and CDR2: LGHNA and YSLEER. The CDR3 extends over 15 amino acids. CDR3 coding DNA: TGCGCCAGCCGCGGGGGACTAGCGGATTACAATGAGCAGTTCTTC. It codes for CASRGGLADYNEQFF.

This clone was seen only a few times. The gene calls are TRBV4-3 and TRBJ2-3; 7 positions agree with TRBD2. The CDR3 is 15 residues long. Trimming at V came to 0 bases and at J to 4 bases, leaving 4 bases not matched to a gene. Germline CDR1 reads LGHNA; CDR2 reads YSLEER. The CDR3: CASSQEGRGADTQYF. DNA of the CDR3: TGCGCCAGCAGCCAAGAGGGGAGGGGCGCAGATACGCAGTATTTT.

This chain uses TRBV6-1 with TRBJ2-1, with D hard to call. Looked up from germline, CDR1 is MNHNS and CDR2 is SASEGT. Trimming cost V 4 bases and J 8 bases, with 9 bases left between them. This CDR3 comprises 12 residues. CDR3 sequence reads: CASSGQRDEQFF. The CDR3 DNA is TGTGCCAGCAGTGGTCAAAGGGATGAGCAGTTCTTC.

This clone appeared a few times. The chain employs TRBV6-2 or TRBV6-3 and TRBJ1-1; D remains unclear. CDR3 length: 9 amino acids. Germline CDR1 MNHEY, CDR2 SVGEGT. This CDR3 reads CAVGPEAFF. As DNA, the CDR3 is TGTGCAGTAGGCCCCGAAGCTTTCTTT.

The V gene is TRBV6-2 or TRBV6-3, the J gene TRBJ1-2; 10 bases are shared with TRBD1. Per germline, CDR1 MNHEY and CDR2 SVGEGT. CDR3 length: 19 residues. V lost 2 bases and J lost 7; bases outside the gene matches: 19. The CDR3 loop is CASSYGLGQGSSGNGGYTF. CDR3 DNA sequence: TGTGCCAGCAGTTACGGGCTGGGACAGGGGAGTTCAGGGAATGGTGGCTACACCTTC.

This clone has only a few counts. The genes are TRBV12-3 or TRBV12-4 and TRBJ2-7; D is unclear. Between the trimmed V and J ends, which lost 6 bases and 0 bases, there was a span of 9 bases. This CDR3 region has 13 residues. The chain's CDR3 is CASRPGRSYEQYF. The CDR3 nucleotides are TGTGCCAGCAGACCCGGACGCTCCTACGAGCAGTACTTC.

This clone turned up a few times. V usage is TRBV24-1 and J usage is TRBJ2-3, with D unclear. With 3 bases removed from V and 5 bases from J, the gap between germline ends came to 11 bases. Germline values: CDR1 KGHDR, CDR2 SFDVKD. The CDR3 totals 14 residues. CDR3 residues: CATSDLKTQDTQYF. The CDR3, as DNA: TGTGCCACCAGTGATCTAAAGACCCAAGATACGCAGTATTTT.

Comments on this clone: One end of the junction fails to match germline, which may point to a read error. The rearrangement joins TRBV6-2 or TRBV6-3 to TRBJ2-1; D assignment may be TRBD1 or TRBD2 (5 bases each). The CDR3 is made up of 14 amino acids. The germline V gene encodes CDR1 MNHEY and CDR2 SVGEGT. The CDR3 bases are TGTGCCAGCACTCCCCACGGGGCATACAAGGAGCAGTTCTTC. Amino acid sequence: CASTPHGAYKEQFF.

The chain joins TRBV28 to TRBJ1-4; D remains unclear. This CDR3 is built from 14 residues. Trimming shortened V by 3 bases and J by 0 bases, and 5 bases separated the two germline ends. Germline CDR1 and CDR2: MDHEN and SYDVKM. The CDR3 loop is CASSLATTNEKLFF. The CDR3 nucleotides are TGTGCCAGCAGTTTGGCAACAACTAATGAAAAACTGTTTTTT.

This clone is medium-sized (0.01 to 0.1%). CDR3 protein: CASSFGQGQNTEAFF. CDR3 sequence (DNA): TGTGCCAGCAGTTTTGGACAGGGCCAGAACACTGAAGCTTTCTTT. This chain uses TRBV5-6 with TRBJ1-1, with 8 bases lining up with TRBD1. J was trimmed by 1 base and V by 5 bases; bases with no gene match: 7. The germline V gene has CDR1 SGHDT and CDR2 YYEEEE. CDR3 length equals 15 residues.

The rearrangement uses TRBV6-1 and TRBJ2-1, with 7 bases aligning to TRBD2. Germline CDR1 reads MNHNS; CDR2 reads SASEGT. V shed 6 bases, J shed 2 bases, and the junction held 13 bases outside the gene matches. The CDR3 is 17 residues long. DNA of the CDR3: TGTGCCAGCAGAGACGGGGTGCGGGGAGGGACCTACAATGAGCAGTTCTTC. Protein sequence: CASRDGVRGGTYNEQFF.

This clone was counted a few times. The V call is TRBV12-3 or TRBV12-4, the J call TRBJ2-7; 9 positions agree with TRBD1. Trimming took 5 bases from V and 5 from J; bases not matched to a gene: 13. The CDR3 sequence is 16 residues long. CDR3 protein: CASSPSPGTGRHEQYF. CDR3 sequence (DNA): TGTGCCAGCAGTCCCTCCCCCGGGACAGGGCGACACGAGCAGTACTTC.

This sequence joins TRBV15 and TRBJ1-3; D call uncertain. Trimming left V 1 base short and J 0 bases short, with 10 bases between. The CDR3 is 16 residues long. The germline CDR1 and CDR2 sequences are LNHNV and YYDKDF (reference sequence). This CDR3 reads CATSRALLASGNTIYF. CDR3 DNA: TGTGCCACCAGCAGAGCCCTCCTTGCCTCTGGAAACACCATATATTTT.

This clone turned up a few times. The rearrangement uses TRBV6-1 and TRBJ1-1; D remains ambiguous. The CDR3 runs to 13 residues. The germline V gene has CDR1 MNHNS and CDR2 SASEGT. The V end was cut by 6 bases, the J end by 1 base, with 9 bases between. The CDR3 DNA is TGTGCCAGCAGCCGTACAAGGAACACTGAAGCTTTCTTT. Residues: CASSRTRNTEAFF.

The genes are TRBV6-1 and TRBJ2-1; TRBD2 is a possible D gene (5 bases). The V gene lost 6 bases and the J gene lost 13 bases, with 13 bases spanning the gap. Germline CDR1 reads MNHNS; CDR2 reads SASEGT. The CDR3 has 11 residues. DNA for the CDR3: TGTGCCAGCAGAAACCGGGGAGAACAGTTCTTC. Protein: CASRNRGEQFF.

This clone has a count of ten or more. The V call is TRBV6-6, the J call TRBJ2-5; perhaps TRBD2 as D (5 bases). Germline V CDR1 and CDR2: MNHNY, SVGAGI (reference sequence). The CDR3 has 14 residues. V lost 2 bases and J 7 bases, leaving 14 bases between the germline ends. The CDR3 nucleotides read TGTGCCAGCAGTTACAGCGGAGAGCGTGGGACCCAGTACTTC. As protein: CASSYSGERGTQYF.